The present entry profiles one T cell receptor (beta chain) with its context. Its matching antigen is unknown. Distinct nucleotide sequences in the sample also encode this CDR3. Template for every sorted-subset replicate PCR totaled approximately 200 ng DNA, some 30,000 T cell genomes. Method: immunoSEQ multiplex PCR; TCRdb's copy keeps in-frame clones and lacks some. Of approximately 2,300,000 clones in the sample, less than 95% are singletons; the top ten hold more than 0.35%. Investigators divided CD4+ cells into CD45RA+ naive and CD45RA-negative memory subsets. This sample is part of a study of shared clonotypes between healthy human individuals. Background on the study: Every donor yielded three CD4 naive, three CD4 memory, two CD8 naive and one CD8 memory plate.

Germline loops: CDR1 SGHRS, CDR2 YFSETQ. This CDR3 has 15 residues. V was cut by 2 bases and J by 1 base, with 7 bases left in between. Points from the study as a whole: Across subsets, estimated richness was generally greater for naive than for memory populations.

Sequencing was performed on naive CD4+ T cells from PBMCs. Subset denoted: CD45RA+ positively selected. This chain connects TRBV5-1 to TRBJ2-6, with a tentative D call TRBD1 (5 bases). This clonotype was sampled from a man aged 18-30 years in good health. Some clones in this sample may be carry-over from other donors' samples. The CDR3 DNA reads TGCGCCAGCAGCTTAACAGGTTCTGGGGCCAACGTCCTGACTTTC. Translated, it gives CASSLTGSGANVLTF.